Sequencing of this T cell receptor (beta chain) was carried out in a study of blood T cell repertoires in COVID-19. Study-wide background: Sites in the United States, Italy and Spain provided acute and convalescent COVID-19 samples.

The CDR3 spans 15 residues. CDR1 MNHEY and CDR2 SMNVEV come from the germline V gene (reference sequence). V dropped 5 bases and J dropped 9; count of bases not matched to a gene: 10. Measured with immunoSEQ multiplex PCR; TCRdb has only the in-frame clones, and not every one. The repertoire includes some 100,000 clones, more than 75% of them detected once, and more than 5.5% sits in the top ten. The source of this sequence is a man over 45 with active or convalescent COVID-19. The rearrangement joins TRBV27 to TRBJ1-5, with 10 positions matching TRBD1. Material: peripheral blood. This CDR3 is CASSPGQGSFRPQHF. The CDR3 DNA is TGTGCCAGCAGTCCGGGACAGGGGTCGTTTAGGCCCCAGCATTTT.